Listed here are 27 T cell receptor beta chains from one sample, sequenced in a study of blood T cell repertoires in COVID-19. The repertoire was sequenced with immunoSEQ multiplex PCR; TCRdb's copy has only in-frame clones and lacks some. This table holds 300,000 or so clones, approximately 91% found once. Specimen: peripheral blood. These receptor sequences come from a woman in her 30s with COVID-19, enrolled during active disease.

The chain employs TRBV28 and TRBJ2-3; 7 bases are a match to TRBD1. The CDR3 is 16 residues long. Trimming took 6 bases from V and 4 from J; bases not matched to a gene: 13. The germline V gene has CDR1 MDHEN and CDR2 SYDVKM. CDR3 amino acids: CASSSPGQLRADTQYF. As DNA, the CDR3 is TGTGCCAGCAGCTCTCCGGGACAGCTTCGTGCAGATACGCAGTATTTT.

V usage is TRBV13 and J usage is TRBJ2-7; no reliable D call. Trimming removed 0 bases from V and 2 bases from J, with 5 bases in between. CDR3 length: 13 residues. Germline lookup yields CDR1 PRHDT and CDR2 FYEKMQ (reference sequence). As DNA, the CDR3 is TGTGCCAGCAGCTTAGGACTTACCTACGAGCAGTACTTC. As protein: CASSLGLTYEQYF.

The rearrangement links TRBV5-1 to TRBJ1-1, with 8 bases identical to TRBD1. The CDR3 has 15 amino acids. In germline, CDR1 is SGHRS, CDR2 YFSETQ. V gave up 4 bases and J gave up 1 base; unmatched junction bases: 6. This CDR3 is CASSPGQGGNTEAFF. The CDR3 DNA follows: TGCGCCAGCAGCCCCGGACAGGGAGGGAACACTGAAGCTTTCTTT.

This chain connects TRBV12-3 or TRBV12-4 to TRBJ1-4, with D unresolved. The CDR3 is 13 amino acids. V gave up 2 bases and J gave up 6 bases, with 7 bases separating them. This CDR3 is CASSLLPDEKLFF. CDR3 sequence (DNA): TGTGCCAGCAGTTTACTGCCGGATGAAAAACTGTTTTTT.

The chain uses TRBV28 and TRBJ1-4; 8 bases match TRBD1. V shed 7 bases and J 8 bases; nucleotides not matched to a gene: 9. The CDR3 sequence is 14 residues long. From germline, CDR1 is MDHEN and CDR2 SYDVKM. Here the CDR3 DNA reads TGTGCCAGCACCGGCAGGGGGCTGAACGAAAAACTGTTTTTT. It is translated as CASTGRGLNEKLFF.

V and J are TRBV2 and TRBJ1-1, with D tentatively TRBD1 (6 bases). This CDR3 comprises 13 residues. CDR1 and CDR2 from the germline V gene are SNHLY and FYNNEI. The V end lost 8 bases, the J end lost 4 bases, and 14 bases lay between the germline ends. CDR3 DNA: TGTGCCAGCCTCGGACAGATCCTCACTGAAGCTTTCTTT. Translation gives CASLGQILTEAFF.

This rearrangement joins TRBV15 to TRBJ1-3; TRBD1 matches 9 bases. CDR1 and CDR2 (germline): LNHNV, YYDKDF (reference sequence). This CDR3 spans 18 amino acids. Trimming removed 0 bases from V and 0 bases from J; junction bases left unmatched: 6. The CDR3 region has the DNA TGTGCCACCAGCAGAGATGACAGGGGGTATAGCTCTGGAAACACCATATATTTT. Protein: CATSRDDRGYSSGNTIYF.

This sequence joins TRBV6-2 or TRBV6-3 and TRBJ1-2, with 12 positions matching TRBD1. V lost 5 bases, J lost 7 bases, and 8 bases stayed unmatched. The CDR3 length is 15 residues. Germline lookup yields CDR1 MNHEY and CDR2 SVGEGT. DNA for the CDR3: TGTGCCAGCAGTACCGGGACAGGGGGCTTCGCTGGCTACACCTTC. Encoded protein: CASSTGTGGFAGYTF.

The rearrangement joins TRBV10-3 to TRBJ2-3; the match to TRBD1 covers 8 bases. The CDR3 has 16 residues. Germline V lookup: CDR1 ENHRY, CDR2 SYGVKD. J gave up 1 base and V 4 bases, and 7 bases lay outside the gene matches. Here the CDR3 DNA reads TGTGCCATCAGTGTTCGGACAGGGACCGGCACAGATACGCAGTATTTT. Translated: CAISVRTGTGTDTQYF.

The chain links TRBV7-9 to TRBJ2-1, with 9 bases fitting TRBD1. This CDR3 has 15 amino acids. Per germline, CDR1 SEHNR and CDR2 FQNEAQ (reference sequence). V gave up 5 bases and J gave up 5 bases; unmatched junction bases: 7. CDR3 loop: CASSLGTGNHNEQFF. The CDR3 nucleotides are TGTGCCAGCAGCCTCGGGACAGGGAATCACAATGAGCAGTTCTTC.

This clone appeared a single time. The J gene is TRBJ1-1, the V gene TRBV5-4; perhaps TRBD1 as D (6 bases). Trimming left V 6 bases short and J 4 bases short, with 19 bases between. CDR1 and CDR2 from the germline V gene are SGHNT and YYREEE (reference sequence). This CDR3 has 15 amino acids. CDR3: CASTSGGRGGTEAFF. In nucleotides, the CDR3 is TGTGCCAGCACCTCGGGGGGCAGGGGAGGCACTGAAGCTTTCTTT.

The genes are TRBV19 and TRBJ1-5; tentatively, D is TRBD1 (5 bases). Per germline, CDR1 LNHDA and CDR2 SQIVND (reference sequence). The V and J ends lost 2 bases and 0 bases respectively, with 11 bases between them. CDR3 size: 16 residues. The DNA of the CDR3 is TGTGCCAGTAGTATAACAGGACCTTATAGCAATCAGCCCCAGCATTTT. Protein: CASSITGPYSNQPQHF.

The CDR3 region is CASSESSGIVTDTQYF. CDR3 DNA: TGTGCCAGCAGTGAGTCCAGCGGGATAGTCACAGATACGCAGTATTTT. The chain carries TRBV25-1 and TRBJ2-3, with 7 bases lining up with TRBD2. This CDR3 has 16 amino acids. V trimming: 3 bases; J trimming: 2 bases; junction bases outside the gene matches: 8. Germline CDR1 reads MGHDK; CDR2 reads SYGVNS.

This clone was seen only once. This chain joins TRBV6-5 and TRBJ1-5; perhaps TRBD1 as D (6 bases). V dropped 2 bases and J dropped 4 bases, with 12 bases sitting between them. CDR3 length equals 15 residues. Germline CDR1 reads MNHEY; CDR2 reads SVGAGI. The CDR3 region is CASSYVWGTNQPQHF. Here the CDR3 DNA reads TGTGCCAGCAGTTACGTTTGGGGGACAAATCAGCCCCAGCATTTT.

V is TRBV5-1 and J is TRBJ2-2; D remains ambiguous. The CDR3 is 15 residues long. Germline-derived CDR1 and CDR2 are SGHRS and YFSETQ. V dropped 0 bases and J dropped 5 bases, with 11 bases sitting between them. The CDR3, as DNA: TGCGCCAGCAGCTTGGGGTATCCCGGGACCGGGGAGCTGTTTTTT. Residues: CASSLGYPGTGELFF.

The chain employs TRBV19 and TRBJ1-1; TRBD1 is a possible D gene (6 bases). This CDR3 has 14 amino acids. The V end lost 5 bases, the J end lost 1 base, and 11 bases lay between the germline ends. Germline values: CDR1 LNHDA, CDR2 SQIVND (reference sequence). The DNA for the CDR3 is TGTGCCAGTAGTTACGGACAGCGGAACACTGAAGCTTTCTTT. As protein: CASSYGQRNTEAFF.

V is TRBV21-1 and J is TRBJ2-7; the listed D gene, TRBD1, was not tested against the DNA. TRBV21-1 is annotated as a pseudogene. CDR3 size: 16 residues. CDR3: CASKQEETGHRGEQYF. In nucleotides, the CDR3 is TGTGCCAGCAAGCAAGAGGAAACAGGGCATAGGGGGGAGCAGTACTTC.

Written as DNA, the CDR3 is TGCGCCAGCAGCTTGAAGCCTCAGGGGGATTTCCCTCAGCCCCAGCATTTT. Translated: CASSLKPQGDFPQPQHF. The chain joins TRBV5-1 to TRBJ1-5; 7 nucleotides align to TRBD1. The CDR3 runs to 17 residues. In germline, CDR1 is SGHRS, CDR2 YFSETQ. V was clipped by 1 base and J by 6 bases; unmatched bases: 13.

The gene calls are TRBV11-3 and TRBJ2-1; D perhaps matches TRBD2 (6 bases). Germline V gives CDR1 SGHNT, CDR2 YENEEA. The CDR3 length is 16 residues. The ends were cut back, 0 bases at V and 1 base at J, with 10 bases in the middle. The CDR3 DNA reads as TGTGCCAGCAGCTTAGATGCGGGACTTTCCTACAATGAGCAGTTCTTC. Amino acid sequence: CASSLDAGLSYNEQFF.

This clone was seen only once. V is TRBV5-5 and J is TRBJ2-2, with TRBD2 matching 10 bases. Unmatched junction bases numbered 2, after V lost 3 bases and J lost 0 bases. The CDR3 runs 16 residues. Germline V gene lookup returns CDR1 SGHKS and CDR2 YYEKEE (reference sequence). CDR3: CASSSTSGANTGELFF. For the CDR3, the DNA is TGTGCCAGCAGCTCCACTAGCGGGGCGAACACCGGGGAGCTGTTTTTT.

The CDR3 nucleotides are TGTGCCAGCATTTCCTCAAACAGGGGACGGAATGGCTACACCTTC. Translated: CASISSNRGRNGYTF. The chain joins TRBV6-5 to TRBJ1-2; 7 bases fit TRBD1. CDR1 and CDR2 (germline): MNHEY, SVGAGI. The junction had 14 bases not matched to a gene; V was cut back by 7 bases and J by 6 bases. The CDR3 is made up of 15 amino acids.

The V and J genes are TRBV5-4 and TRBJ1-6, with 7 bases identical to TRBD1. The ends lost 4 bases at V and 4 bases at J; junction bases unmatched: 5. Looked up from germline, CDR1 is SGHNT and CDR2 is YYREEE (reference sequence). The CDR3 is made up of 15 amino acids. This chain's CDR3 is CASSTDRAYNSPLHF. The CDR3 DNA reads as TGTGCCAGCAGCACTGACAGGGCGTATAATTCACCCCTCCACTTT.

J is TRBJ1-1 and V is TRBV10-3; D is perhaps TRBD1 (5 bases). From germline, CDR1 is ENHRY and CDR2 SYGVKD. Trimming pared 2 bases from V and 3 bases from J, leaving 10 bases between. The CDR3 contains 14 residues. DNA for the CDR3: TGTGCCATCAGTGAGGGGAGGGGCTACACTGAAGCTTTCTTT. Its translation is CAISEGRGYTEAFF.

The chain carries TRBV5-1 and TRBJ2-7; TRBD1 aligns across 7 bases. The J segment lost 5 bases and the V segment lost 4 bases, leaving 12 bases of the junction unmatched. Germline V gene data show CDR1 as SGHRS and CDR2 as YFSETQ. The CDR3 contains 15 residues. The CDR3 nucleotides are TGCGCCAGCAGCGCACCGACAGGGCTGGCTGACGAGCAGTACTTC. Encoded protein: CASSAPTGLADEQYF. The variable domain in full, with the rest retrieved from reference TRBV5-1 and TRBJ2-7, is KAGVTQTPRYLIKTRGQQVTLSCSPISGHRSVSWYQQTPGQGLQFLFEYFSETQRNKGNFPGRFSGRQFSNSRSEMNVSTLELGDSALYLCASSAPTGLADEQYFGPGTRLTVT.

The chain joins TRBV5-1 to TRBJ2-5; D is possibly TRBD1 (6 bases). The V gene lost 6 bases and the J gene lost 2 bases, with 17 bases spanning the gap. CDR3 length: 15 residues. From germline, CDR1 is SGHRS and CDR2 YFSETQ. The CDR3 bases are TGCGCCAGCACCTTCTTGGGGACATCACAAGAGACCCAGTACTTC. It yields the protein CASTFLGTSQETQYF.

This clone occurred once. V is TRBV7-6 and J is TRBJ2-1, with 10 bases lining up with TRBD1. V gave up 1 base and J gave up 8 bases; unmatched junction bases: 2. Germline CDR1 reads SGHVS; CDR2 reads FNYEAQ. The CDR3 runs 14 residues. This chain's CDR3 is CASSLGQGADEQFF. The CDR3 DNA follows: TGTGCCAGCAGCTTAGGACAGGGGGCAGATGAGCAGTTCTTC.

The chain carries TRBV10-2 and TRBJ1-1; D remains unclear. The V gene's germline CDR1 is WSHSY and CDR2 SAAADI. The V gene lost 7 bases and the J gene lost 1 base, with 7 bases spanning the gap. CDR3 size: 12 residues. The DNA of the CDR3 is TGCGCCAGCATGGGAGAGAACACTGAAGCTTTCTTT. Translating gives CASMGENTEAFF.